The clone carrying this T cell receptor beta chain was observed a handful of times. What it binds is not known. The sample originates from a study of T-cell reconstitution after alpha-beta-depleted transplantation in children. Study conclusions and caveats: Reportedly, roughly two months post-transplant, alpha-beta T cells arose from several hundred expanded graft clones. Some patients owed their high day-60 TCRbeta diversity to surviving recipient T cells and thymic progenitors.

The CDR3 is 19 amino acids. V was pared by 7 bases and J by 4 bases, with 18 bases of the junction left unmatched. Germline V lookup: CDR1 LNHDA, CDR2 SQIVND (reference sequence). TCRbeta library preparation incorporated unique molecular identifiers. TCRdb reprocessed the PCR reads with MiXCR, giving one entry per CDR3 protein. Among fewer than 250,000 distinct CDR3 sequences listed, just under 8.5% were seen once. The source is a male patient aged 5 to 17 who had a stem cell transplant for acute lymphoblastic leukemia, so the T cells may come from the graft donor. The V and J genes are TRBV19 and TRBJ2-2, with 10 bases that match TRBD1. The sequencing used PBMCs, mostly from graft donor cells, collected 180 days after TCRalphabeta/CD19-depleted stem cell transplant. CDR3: CASIGWTGGMGLGTGELFF. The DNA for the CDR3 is TGTGCCAGTATCGGGTGGACAGGGGGGATGGGGTTAGGCACCGGGGAGCTGTTTTTT.